This T cell receptor (beta chain) stems from a study of T cell repertoires in cytomegalovirus infection. Across the study: Through public TCR beta signatures, both CMV infection and matching HLA type were indicated. Findings and limits, study-wide: Carriage of CMV together with the relevant HLA was identifiable through cumulative public TCR beta family frequency. In two of eight donors, the top clonotype was HLA-C-restricted CMV-specific.

Germline V lookup: CDR1 MDHEN, CDR2 SYDVKM. V gave up 3 bases and J gave up 2 bases, with 11 bases separating them. The CDR3 extends over 15 amino acids. TCRdb passed the reads through MiXCR, listing each CDR3 protein once. The sample comprises some 71,000 distinct CDR3 sequences, under 30% of which are singletons, and 45% to 75% rests with the top ten. In the case of this clonotype: Its antigen remains unknown.

Here the sequenced sample was CD8+ T cells from cultured PBMCs, taken from culture after CMV antigen stimulation. The rearrangement links TRBV28 to TRBJ2-1, with D perhaps matching TRBD2 (5 bases). This receptor was obtained from a human donor in good health (CMV status not recorded). Some clones in this sample may be carry-over from other donors' samples. The CDR3 DNA follows: TGTGCCAGCAGTTTCTTACTAGTTGCCTACAATGAGCAGTTCTTC. Its translation is CASSFLLVAYNEQFF.